These T cell receptor beta chains were read from a single sample in a study of T-cell reconstitution after alpha-beta-depleted transplantation in children. From the PCR reads, TCRdb called clonotypes with MiXCR, one entry per CDR3 protein. The sample has around 240,000 distinct CDR3 sequences, roughly 7.7% seen once. Source: PBMCs, mostly from graft donor cells, taken 180 days after TCRalphabeta/CD19-depleted stem cell transplant. The source is a male patient between 5 and 17 years old who had a stem cell transplant for acute lymphoblastic leukemia, so the T cells may come from the graft donor. CDR3s include the opening cysteine and the closing phenylalanine or tryptophan. D genes are given only for firm matches. The size entry is marked missing in some rows and otherwise reads once, few, many or a size class.

.	many	TRBJ1-5	TRBV20-1	TGCAGTGCTGGAAGCTATGGGGCCAATCAGCCCCAGCATTTT	CSAGSYGANQPQHF
.	many	TRBJ2-5	TRBV29-1	TGCAGCGTCGCGGCCAACCAAGAGACCCAGTACTTC	CSVAANQETQYF
.	.	TRBJ2-1	TRBV5-4	TGTGCCAGCAGCGCCGGGACGAAGTTCTTC	CASSAGTKFF
.	many	TRBJ1-1	TRBV7-3	TGTGCCAGCAGCTTAAGCGGTAAGGGGCCGAACACTGAAGCTTTCTTT	CASSLSGKGPNTEAFF
TRBD1	many	TRBJ2-7	TRBV7-2	TGTGCCAGCAGCTTAGTCCGGGACAGGTCCTACGAGCAGTACTTC	CASSLVRDRSYEQYF
.	many	TRBJ1-2	TRBV28	TGTGCCAGCAGTCCTCCCCGGGGTTTCTATGGCTACACCTTC	CASSPPRGFYGYTF
.	.	TRBJ2-7	TRBV5-1	TGCGCCAGCAGGCTTACAACGACCTCCCAGGCTTACGAGCAGTACTTC	CASRLTTTSQAYEQYF
.	many	TRBJ1-2	TRBV4-2	TGTGCCAGCAGCCAAGACACGGGGGCGTTTGGCTACACCTTC	CASSQDTGAFGYTF
.	many	TRBJ2-2	TRBV20-1	TGCAGTGTGGGGGCGGGACTGGGCACCGGGGAGCTGTTTTTT	CSVGAGLGTGELFF
TRBD2	few	TRBJ2-1	TRBV6-5	TGTGCCAGCAAGGGACTAGCGGGAGTTCAAAATGAGCAGTTCTTC	CASKGLAGVQNEQFF
TRBD2	many	TRBJ2-1	TRBV7-2	TGTGCCAGCAGCTTAGCCGCTAGCGGGAGATACAATGAGCAGTTCTTC	CASSLAASGRYNEQFF
TRBD1	many	TRBJ1-4	TRBV7-9	TGTGCCAGCAGCTTCGGGGACAGGAATGAAAAACTGTTTTTT	CASSFGDRNEKLFF
.	.	TRBJ2-7	TRBV6-1	TGTGCCAGCAGTGCCCGGGGGCTATACGAGCAGTACTTC	CASSARGLYEQYF